This T cell receptor (beta chain) stems from a study of blood T cell repertoires in COVID-19. This table comes from immunoSEQ multiplex PCR, and its TCRdb copy is limited to in-frame clones, with some not included. The sample gives around 35,000 clones, 75% to 90% of which show up once; about 6.5% is in the top ten. Only one count was recorded for this clone. The CDR3 loop spans 13 amino acids. Germline CDR1 reads LGHDT; CDR2 reads YNNKEL (reference sequence). V shed 1 base and J shed 6 bases, with 9 bases lying between them. The specimen was peripheral blood. This clonotype was obtained from a human donor in a cohort sampled during active COVID-19. V usage is TRBV3-1 (or the pseudogene TRBV3-2) and J usage is TRBJ1-2, with D possibly matching TRBD1 (5 bases). This chain's CDR3 is CASSQGQTDGYTF. The DNA of the CDR3 is TGTGCCAGCAGCCAAGGACAGACGGATGGCTACACCTTC.